This T cell receptor beta chain was sequenced for a study of tumor and adjacent non-tumor tissue in lung cancer (dated by TCRdb to 2016 to 2018). Regarding the research as a whole: Of the cohort, eleven to twelve patients had adenocarcinoma, 2 had squamous cell carcinoma and 1 had small cell lung cancer. The roughly 15 patients were aged roughly 30 to 80 years, included approximately ten men and 5 women, and had TNM stage I to III disease. TCRbeta CDR3 sequencing was performed on around 30 paired specimens, with one tumor sample and one normal lung sample collected per patient. Using bulk TCRbeta repertoires from roughly 14 lung cancer patients, the study set lung tumor tissue side by side with matched distant non-tumor lung tissue. Sequencing generated a total of 130,000,000 or so productive TCRbeta reads, averaging roughly 3.9 million reads per sample. Here is what the overall study found, with its caveats: Neither the sequencing platform nor unique molecular identifiers are named or mentioned anywhere in the methods. Tumor tissue showed significantly higher TCR diversity (inverse Simpson) than normal lung tissue, at around 450 vs 150 (P = 0.0075, Mann-Whitney U test). Younger patients had significantly higher TCR diversity, and higher tumor TCR diversity was associated with shorter overall and disease-free survival. Peripheral blood was not sequenced, so blood TCRbeta repertoires were not examined in the lung cancer patients of the study. The top 100 clones accounted for a significantly larger cumulative portion of the repertoire in normal lung than in tumor tissue. With only roughly 15 patients in the cohort, the authors noted that larger samples and more detailed clinical data are needed.

The CDR1 and CDR2 encoded by the germline V gene are SGHVS and FQNEAQ. Taken from cysteine to phenylalanine, the CDR3 has 16 residues. The CDR3 DNA has 48 bases and is translated from base 1. The trim is 5 bases for V and 5 bases for J, with a gap of 20 bases between the germline ends. Bulk unsorted tissue served as the source for RNA extraction, and RNA quality was assessed using a NanoDrop ND-1000 and an Agilent 2100. Distant non-tumor tissue taken more than 3 cm from the tumor edge was used as the normal lung sample. All donors had newly diagnosed lung cancer, had not received prior chemotherapy, and were admitted for thoracic surgery in China between August and November 2014. Patients who had received previous radiotherapy or chemotherapy, or who had another concurrent cancer, were excluded from the study. Pieces of surgical tissue measuring roughly 1-2.2 cm3 were kept in RNAlater solution and held at -80 degrees C until needed.

Library prep was done by multiplex PCR. The listed sequencing device is Illumina HiSeq 2500. Following protocols modified from ARM-PCR, the researchers constructed TCRbeta libraries through three rounds of nested PCR with primers (Table S4). Before sequencing, PCR products in the 200-500 bp range were cut out of the gel and cleaned up using the QIAquick gel extraction kit. The paper's processing steps were these. Trimmomatic was used to clean the reads, FLASH was used to merge the reads into complete CDR3 sequences, and MiTCR was used to assign the reads to V(D)J germline segments. VDJtools was used to compute clonal diversity as the inverse Simpson's index. In-frame sequences lacking a premature stop codon were counted as productive reads. TCRdb passed the public sequencing reads through fastp at Q25 and MiXCR, retaining productive beta sequences. Identical CDR3 proteins give one entry, which carries the most common genes and DNA. None of the V and J calls come from the authors' own analysis; TCRdb made them. The sample table contains around 40,000 distinct CDR3 sequences; only one count was recorded for 60% of them. The top ten clones comprise about 50% of the sample.

This clonotype was counted a few times. Its antigen remains undetermined. A much larger clone is a single base away; this may be a read error. This receptor was identified in a man aged 45-65 years with non-small cell lung cancer. The sequenced sample consisted of distant non-tumor lung tissue. The chain was built from TRBV7-8 and TRBJ2-3; TRBD2 is perhaps the D gene, given 6 matching bases. Here the CDR3 is given as CASSLTGAGPRDTQYF. The sequenced DNA: TGTGCCAGCAGCCTAACGGGCGCGGGACCCAGAGATACGCAGTATTTT.